This record looks at one TCR beta chain sequence and its context. Its antigen remains unknown. The data were produced by immunoSEQ multiplex PCR, yet TCRdb's version contains in-frame clones alone and is incomplete. The sample contains approximately 190,000 clones, roughly 92% of which appear only once. This entry comes from a study of T cell responses to AZD1222 COVID-19 vaccine. Points from the study as a whole: Spike-specific TCR breadth rose after two AZD1222 doses, and depth rose as well. A mostly white British donor set with more females was recruited, and clonal diversity was possibly underestimated.

V lost 0 bases and J lost 9, with 12 bases in between. The CDR3 length is 13 residues. Germline assignment: CDR1 GTSNPN and CDR2 SVGIG (reference sequence). The sequence was obtained from an adult in good health. The chain employs TRBV30 and TRBJ1-5; D remains ambiguous. The sequences come from peripheral blood, collected on day 0 of AZD1222 vaccination. CDR3 protein: CAWSVTEIGPQHF. The CDR3 region has the DNA TGTGCCTGGAGTGTAACGGAGATAGGGCCCCAGCATTTT.